This TCR beta chain was sequenced during a study of graft-versus-host responses after intestinal transplantation. Study background: Recipients got multivisceral, liver-intestinal, or isolated intestinal transplants. Study results and limitations: Some GvH clones appeared in ileal mucosa or blood before recipient bone marrow.

Clones were read by immunoSEQ multiplex PCR, and TCRdb kept only the in-frame ones, dropping some. The sample has about 39,000 clones; 93% are singletons. This CDR3 has 13 residues. Germline CDR1 is SGHTA and CDR2 is FQGTGA. Between the trimmed V and J ends, which lost 6 bases and 2 bases, there was a span of 8 bases. A few counts support this clone. What it binds is not known. This chain joins TRBV7-3 and TRBJ1-5; D gene unclear. Source: PBMCs, taken approximately 740 days after intestinal transplantation. This TCR came from a human patient who received an intestinal transplant, so some T cells may come from the graft donor. CDR3 in DNA: TGTGCCAGCAGTCAAGATCGCAATCAGCCCCAGCATTTT. It specifies CASSQDRNQPQHF.